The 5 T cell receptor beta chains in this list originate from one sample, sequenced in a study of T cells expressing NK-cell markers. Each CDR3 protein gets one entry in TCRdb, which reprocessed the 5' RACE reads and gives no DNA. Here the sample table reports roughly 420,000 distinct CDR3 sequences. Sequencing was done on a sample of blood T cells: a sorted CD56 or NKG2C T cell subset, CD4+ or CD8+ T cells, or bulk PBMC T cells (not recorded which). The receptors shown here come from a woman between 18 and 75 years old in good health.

Here the CDR3 reads CASTPGVSYNEQFF. V gene TRBV12-3 or TRBV12-4 combines with J gene TRBJ2-1; TCRdb reports TRBD1, a call that lacks DNA to check it against. The CDR3 is made up of 14 amino acids.

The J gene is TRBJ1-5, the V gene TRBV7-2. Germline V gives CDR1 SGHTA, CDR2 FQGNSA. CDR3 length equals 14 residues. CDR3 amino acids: CASSFSTGNQPQHF.

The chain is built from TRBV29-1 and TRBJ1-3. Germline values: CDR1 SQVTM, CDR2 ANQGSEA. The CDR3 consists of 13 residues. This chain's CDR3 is CSVSSSSGNTIYF.

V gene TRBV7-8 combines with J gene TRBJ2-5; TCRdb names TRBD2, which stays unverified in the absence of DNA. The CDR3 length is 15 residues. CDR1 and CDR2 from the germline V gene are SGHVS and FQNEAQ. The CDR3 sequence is CASNRGTRTQETQYF.

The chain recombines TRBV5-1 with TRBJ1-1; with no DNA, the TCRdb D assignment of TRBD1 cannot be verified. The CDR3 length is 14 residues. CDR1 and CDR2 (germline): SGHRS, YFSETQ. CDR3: CASSGQGGGTEAFF.